The clone carrying this T cell receptor beta chain was counted between two and nine times. Its antigen is still unknown. TCRdb re-called the 5' RACE reads through MiXCR, storing one row per CDR3 protein. The sample consists of hundreds of thousands of distinct CDR3 sequences, approximately 18% of them appearing once. V lost 0 bases and J lost 2, with 14 bases in between. The germline gives CDR1 LGHNA, CDR2 YSLEER. This CDR3 is built from 16 residues. This sample was included in a study of T-cell memory formation after mild COVID-19. Study-wide results and caveats: Day 15 to 85 contracting clones showed balanced CD4/CD8; day 15 to 37 expanders favored CD4+. Some clones that responded were present in memory (sampled pre-infection), which suggests cross-reactive memory joined. Clones from the second wave (peaking day 37) had unconfirmed SARS-CoV-2 specificity.

Sequenced sample: PBMCs or a T cell subset sorted from them (not recorded which). The clonotype was recovered from a man between 18 and 29 years old who had mild COVID-19 (a few samples of this study predate the infection). Cell type and time point are not known. V is TRBV4-3 and J is TRBJ2-7, with TRBD1 as a possible D gene (6 bases). CDR3 sequence: CASSQDWAGDPYEQYF. The CDR3, as DNA: TGCGCCAGCAGCCAAGATTGGGCAGGGGATCCCTACGAGCAGTACTTC.